This T cell receptor (beta chain) stems from a study of blood T cells in healthy people across ages. Study-wide background: Using template switching, researchers captured about one barcoded beta molecule for each two T cells.

Study outcomes and limitations: Roughly linearly, TCR beta diversity per million T cells fell as age increased. Long-lived donors carried more naive CD4+ cells and greater diversity than aged donors.

The CDR3 sequence is 15 residues long. Trimming pared 2 bases from V and 5 bases from J, leaving 14 bases between. CDR1 and CDR2 from the germline V gene are SGDLS and YYNGEE. Primers used in a second PCR of roughly 6 to 12 cycles were a sample-barcoded 5' primer and a J-beta primer mix. The authors tagged each cDNA molecule using a template-switch adaptor with 12 random nucleotides. TCRdb re-derived calls from the 5' RACE reads in MiXCR, one entry per CDR3 protein. The repertoire holds fewer than 1,000,000 distinct CDR3 sequences, with under 45% as singletons. Concerning this clonotype itself: What it binds is not known.

This chain connects TRBV9 to TRBJ2-1, with no clear D. The sequenced material came from blood. The receptor's source is a man aged 60 to 69 in good health. The CDR3 here is CASSVIVDGDNEQFF. The CDR3 DNA sequence: TGTGCCAGCAGCGTTATAGTGGACGGAGACAATGAGCAGTTCTTC. The whole variable domain, filled in from reference TRBV9 and TRBJ2-1, reads DSGVTQTPKHLITATGQRVTLRCSPRSGDLSVYWYQQSLDQGLQFLIQYYNGEERAKGNILERFSAQQFPDLHSELNLSSLELGDSALYFCASSVIVDGDNEQFFGPGTRLTVL.